This T cell receptor (beta chain) was obtained from a study of metastatic and nonmetastatic thyroid tumors. Until they underwent thyroid surgery, no patient had received any treatment. Between the trimmed V and J ends, which lost 4 bases and 1 base, there was a span of 11 bases. Germline V gives CDR1 SGDLS, CDR2 YYNGEE. This CDR3 is 14 amino acids long. This clone was detected many times. Antigen: not known. Study-level results: A significant increase in TCR beta diversity was reportedly seen in malignant thyroid tumors relative to benign nodules, in blood and tumor.

TCRdb ran MiXCR on the PCR reads. Among 72,000 or so clones listed, roughly 18% were seen once. The rearrangement uses TRBV9 and TRBJ1-1; D possibly corresponds to TRBD1 (5 bases). The sequencing input was blood. The origin of this receptor is a female donor with papillary thyroid cancer or a benign thyroid nodule (not recorded which). Some clones in this sample may be carry-over from other donors' samples. CDR3 coding DNA: TGTGCCAGCAGCCTCCGACAGCAGAACACTGAAGCTTTCTTT. Amino acid sequence: CASSLRQQNTEAFF.